This TCR beta chain appears in the sequencing data of a study of OX40 agonist ivuxolimab in advanced cancers. Whole-study context: Patients took ivuxolimab, an agonistic anti-OX40 (CD134) antibody. Patients receiving dose escalation had hepatocellular carcinoma, melanoma, renal cell or head and neck cancer. Study-level points and caveats: Fewer expanded clones were found on average in CD4+ than in CD8+ T cells.

For this clone: What it recognizes is unknown.

The data were produced by immunoSEQ multiplex PCR, yet TCRdb's version contains in-frame clones alone and is incomplete. This table holds roughly 59,000 clones, about 80% found once. Germline assignment: CDR1 SGHRS and CDR2 YFSETQ. This CDR3 has 18 amino acids. The V gene end was trimmed by 4 bases and the J gene end by 3 bases; junction bases not matched to a gene: 9. This material consisted of CD4+ or CD8+ T cells sorted from blood, taken in a trial of the OX40 agonist ivuxolimab. V is TRBV5-1 and J is TRBJ2-3; 15 nucleotides match TRBD2. The receptor's source is an adult with an advanced solid tumor such as melanoma, head and neck, liver or kidney cancer. The DNA for the CDR3 is TGCGCCAGCAGCCCCTTAGGACTAGCGGGGGGGCCGACAGATACGCAGTATTTT. It translates to CASSPLGLAGGPTDTQYF. The full variable domain, its missing parts supplied by reference TRBV5-1 and TRBJ2-3, is KAGVTQTPRYLIKTRGQQVTLSCSPISGHRSVSWYQQTPGQGLQFLFEYFSETQRNKGNFPGRFSGRQFSNSRSEMNVSTLELGDSALYLCASSPLGLAGGPTDTQYFGPGTRLTVL.